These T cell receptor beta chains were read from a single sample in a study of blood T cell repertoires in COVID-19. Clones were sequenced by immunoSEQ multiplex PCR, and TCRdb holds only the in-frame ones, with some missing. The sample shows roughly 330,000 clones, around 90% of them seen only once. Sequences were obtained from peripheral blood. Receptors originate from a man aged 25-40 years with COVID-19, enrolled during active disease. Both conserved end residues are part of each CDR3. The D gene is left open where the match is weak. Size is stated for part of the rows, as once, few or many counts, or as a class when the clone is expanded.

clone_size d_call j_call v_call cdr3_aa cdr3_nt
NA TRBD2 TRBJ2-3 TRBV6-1 CASSESASGRITDTQYF TGTGCCAGCAGTGAATCGGCTAGCGGGAGGATTACAGATACGCAGTATTTT
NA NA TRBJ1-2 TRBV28 CASSSPSRDYGYTF TGTGCCAGCAGTTCCCCTTCCCGGGACTATGGCTACACCTTC
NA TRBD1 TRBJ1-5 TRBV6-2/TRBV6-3 CASSYGGRTGPQPQHF TGTGCCAGCAGTTACGGTGGTAGGACAGGGCCTCAGCCCCAGCATTTT
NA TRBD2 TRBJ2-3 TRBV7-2 CALGEGGTDTQYF TGTGCCTTAGGGGAGGGCGGCACAGATACGCAGTATTTT
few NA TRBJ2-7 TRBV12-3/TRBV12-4 CASFSYEF TGTGCCAGCTTCTCCTATGAATTC
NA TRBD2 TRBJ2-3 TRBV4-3 CASSQDLAGGRTDTQYF TGCGCCAGCAGCCAAGATTTGGCGGGAGGGCGCACAGATACGCAGTATTTT
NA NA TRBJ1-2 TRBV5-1 CASSPGTARGGYTF TGCGCCAGCAGCCCCGGGACGGCCAGGGGCGGCTACACCTTC
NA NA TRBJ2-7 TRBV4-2 CASSQGSIRYYEQYF TGTGCCAGCAGCCAAGGGAGTATTAGGTACTACGAGCAGTACTTC
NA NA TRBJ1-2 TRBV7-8 CASSLSYKGRQTYGYTF TGTGCCAGCAGCTTATCGTATAAGGGAAGACAGACCTATGGCTACACCTTC
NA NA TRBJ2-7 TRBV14 CASSQLGMSSYEQYF TGTGCCAGCAGCCAACTGGGCATGAGCTCCTACGAGCAGTACTTC
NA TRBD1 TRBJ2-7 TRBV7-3 CASSSGQAHGEQYF TGTGCCAGCAGCTCGGGACAGGCGCACGGAGAGCAGTACTTC
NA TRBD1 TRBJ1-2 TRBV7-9 CASSFRDRVYGYTF TGTGCCAGCAGCTTTCGGGACAGGGTATATGGCTACACCTTC
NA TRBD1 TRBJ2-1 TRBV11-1 CASSLQGSYNEQFF TGTGCCAGCAGTTTACAGGGGTCCTACAATGAGCAGTTCTTC
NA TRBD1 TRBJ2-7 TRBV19 CASSIRTGTYEQYF TGTGCCAGTAGTATCAGGACAGGGACCTACGAGCAGTACTTC
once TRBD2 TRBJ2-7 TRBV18 CASSPEPAGGPREQYF TGTGCCAGCTCACCAGAGCCAGCGGGAGGGCCGAGGGAGCAGTACTTC
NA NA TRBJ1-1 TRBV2 CASKKSGGPWVNTEAFF TGTGCCAGCAAGAAGTCCGGAGGCCCCTGGGTGAACACTGAAGCTTTCTTT
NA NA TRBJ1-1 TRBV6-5 CASRQKKQGITEAFF TGTGCCAGCAGGCAAAAAAAGCAGGGGATCACTGAAGCTTTCTTT
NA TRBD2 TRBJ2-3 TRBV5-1 CASSRGTSGVTDTQYF TGCGCCAGCAGCCGCGGGACTAGCGGGGTTACAGATACGCAGTATTTT
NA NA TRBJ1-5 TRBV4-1 CASSQVPGVSQPQHF TGCGCCAGCAGCCAAGTACCAGGGGTATCACAGCCCCAGCATTTT
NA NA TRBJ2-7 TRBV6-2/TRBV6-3 CASSSPGTFYEQYF TGTGCCAGCAGTTCCCCTGGGACATTCTACGAGCAGTACTTC
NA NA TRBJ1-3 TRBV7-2 CASTPQAGNTIYF TGTGCCAGCACCCCACAGGCCGGAAACACCATATATTTT
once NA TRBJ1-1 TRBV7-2 CASSLVVRAGAFF TGTGCCAGCAGCTTAGTGGTGCGAGCGGGAGCTTTCTTT
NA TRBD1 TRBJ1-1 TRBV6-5 CASSQGQGMNTEAFF TGTGCCAGCAGCCAAGGACAGGGGATGAACACTGAAGCTTTCTTT
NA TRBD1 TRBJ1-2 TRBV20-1 CSASRGLGYTF TGCAGTGCGAGCAGGGGGCTCGGCTACACCTTC
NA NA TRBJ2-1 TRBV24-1 CATSGEADYNEQFF TGTGCCACCAGCGGGGAAGCGGACTACAATGAGCAGTTCTTC
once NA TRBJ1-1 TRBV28 CASSLYSGAVNTEAFF TGTGCCAGCAGTTTATACTCAGGGGCCGTGAACACTGAAGCTTTCTTT
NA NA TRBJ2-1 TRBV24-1 CATSDGADWEQFF TGTGCCACCAGTGATGGAGCGGATTGGGAGCAGTTCTTC
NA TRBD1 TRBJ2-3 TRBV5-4 CASSSGQLNTDTQYF TGTGCCAGCAGCTCGGGACAGTTAAACACAGATACGCAGTATTTT
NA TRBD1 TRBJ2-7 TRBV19 CASQDRGSSYEQYF TGTGCCAGCCAGGACAGGGGAAGTTCCTACGAGCAGTACTTC
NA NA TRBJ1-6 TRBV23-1 CASSHTPGPPEGYNSPLHF TGCGCCAGCAGTCACACCCCCGGGCCCCCCGAGGGCTATAATTCACCCCTCCACTTT
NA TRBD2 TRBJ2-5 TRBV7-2 CASSLEGTSTETQYF TGTGCCAGCAGCTTGGAAGGGACTAGCACGGAGACCCAGTACTTC
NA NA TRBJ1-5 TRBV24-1 CATSQTGSSNQPQHF TGTGCCACCAGTCAAACAGGTAGTAGCAATCAGCCCCAGCATTTT
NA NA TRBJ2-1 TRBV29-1 CSVEPVALSSYNEQFF TGCAGCGTTGAACCCGTTGCTCTGAGCTCCTACAATGAGCAGTTCTTC
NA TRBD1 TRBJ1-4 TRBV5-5 CASSFAGGNEKLFF TGTGCCAGCAGCTTCGCAGGGGGGAATGAAAAACTGTTTTTT
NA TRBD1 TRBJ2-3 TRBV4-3 CASSQDAGQGLRTQYF TGCGCCAGCAGCCAAGATGCGGGACAGGGTCTTCGTACGCAGTATTTT
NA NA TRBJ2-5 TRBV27 CASSAPAGETQYF TGTGCCAGCAGTGCGCCGGCAGGAGAGACCCAGTACTTC
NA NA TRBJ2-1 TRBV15 CATSRDGQGQFF TGTGCCACCAGCAGAGATGGGCAGGGTCAGTTCTTC
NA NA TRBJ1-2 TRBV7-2 CASSLVFWGNYGYTF TGTGCCAGCAGCTTAGTCTTCTGGGGCAACTATGGCTACACCTTC
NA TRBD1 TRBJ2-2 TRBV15 CATSGKDRDGAGELFF TGTGCCACCAGCGGAAAGGACAGGGACGGGGCCGGGGAGCTGTTTTTT
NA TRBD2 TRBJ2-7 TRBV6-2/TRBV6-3 CASSPHGGRTYEQYF TGTGCCAGCAGCCCCCATGGCGGGAGAACCTACGAGCAGTACTTC
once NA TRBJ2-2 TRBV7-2 CASSLAQGNTGELFF TGTGCCAGCAGCTTAGCGCAGGGGAACACCGGGGAGCTGTTTTTT
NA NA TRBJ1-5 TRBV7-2 CASSLDVGGTNQPQHF TGTGCCAGCAGCTTAGATGTAGGAGGAACTAATCAGCCCCAGCATTTT
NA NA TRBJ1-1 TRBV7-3 CASSLTGPGGRTMMTEAFF TGTGCCAGCAGCTTAACAGGCCCCGGGGGGCGAACGATGATGACTGAAGCTTTCTTT
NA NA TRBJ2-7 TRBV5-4 CASSSQGKGAYEQYF TGTGCCAGCAGCTCCCAGGGGAAAGGTGCCTACGAGCAGTACTTC
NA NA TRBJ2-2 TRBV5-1 CASSFQIGELFF TGCGCCAGCAGCTTCCAAATCGGGGAGCTGTTTTTT
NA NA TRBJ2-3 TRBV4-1 CASSQEFLPSTDTQYF TGCGCCAGCAGCCAAGAGTTCCTACCTAGCACAGATACGCAGTATTTT